Listed below are T cell receptor beta chains from one sample, sequenced in a study of identical twins. In TCRdb, the 5' RACE reads were re-called with MiXCR into one record per CDR3 protein. The sample records around 240,000 distinct CDR3 sequences, around 7% being singletons. These data also featured in a second study, about yellow fever vaccine responses in identical twins.

Sequenced: memory (CD45RO+) T cells sorted from blood. The receptors here all came from a woman between 18 and 30 years old in good health. Both conserved end residues are part of each CDR3. D genes are given only for firm matches.

TRBV21-1 . CASSKVTAGTEAFF
TRBV5-1 . CASSTGGSYNEQFF
TRBV10-3 . CAISAQEEVQLFF
TRBV6-4 TRBD1 CASSVDRGAEAFF
TRBV5-1 TRBD1 CASSPSTGQEETQYF
TRBV11-1 . CASSASDRLNTEAFF
TRBV12-3/TRBV12-4 . CASSFRDETQYF
TRBV20-1 TRBD1 CSARAPGQGLDGYTF
TRBV24-1 TRBD2 CATSLTSDYNEQFF
TRBV11-1 TRBD1 CASSSTGVEWDEQFF
TRBV10-3 TRBD1 CAIRVGQGGTEAFF
TRBV5-1 . CASSLVVSVLYNEQFF
TRBV9 TRBD2 CASSASRTSGRPTYEQYF
TRBV28 . CASRNGGYEKLFF
TRBV7-3 . CASSPDPFKNTGELFF
TRBV10-3 TRBD1 CATKGQGAPSSYNEQFF
TRBV20-1 . CSARRQAYSNQPQHF
TRBV6-5 . CASSSVQGGSGELFF
TRBV9 . CASSVGGEASEQYF
TRBV6-5 TRBD2 CASSYSGLAETGELFF
TRBV6-5 . CASSYGTGTQRNIQYF
TRBV7-9 . CASSLLAGDTQYF
TRBV13 TRBD1 CASSRKGQGFVYEQFF
TRBV7-3 TRBD2 CASSLRGGDNEQFF
TRBV6-6 TRBD1 CASTPTGTEAFF
TRBV19 TRBD2 CASSIGSGSKNIQYF
TRBV28 TRBD1 CASSLSGTGSRGETQYF
TRBV19 TRBD2 CASTFSLSSGIYLSGANVLTF
TRBV6-1 TRBD2 CASSGPGGSSYNEQFF
TRBV3-1 . CASSRTNEKLFF
TRBV10-3 . CAINREANEKLFF
TRBV3-1 . CASSQEVTGQYEQYF
TRBV12-3/TRBV12-4 . CASSVTDTQYF
TRBV20-1 . CSATEGVKPQHF
TRBV5-1 TRBD2 CASSESGGEYNEQFF
TRBV19 TRBD2 CASSPGRESYNEQFF
TRBV6-5 . CASSYSGRQLGGAFF
TRBV28 . CASSTQGDSDPDTQYF
TRBV7-9 . CASTPGGADTQYF
TRBV3-1 TRBD2 CASSFGLAAHNEQFF
TRBV25-1 . CASSGLADTDTQYF
TRBV5-1 . CASSWSGGQVTEAFF
TRBV20-1 . CSAGRGSNEKLFF
TRBV10-3 . CATGMREETQYF
TRBV25-1 TRBD1 CASSRGTGPYNEQFF
TRBV24-1 . CATSRSGWATDTQYF
TRBV12-3/TRBV12-4 TRBD1 CASSQGTAGANVLTF
TRBV5-5 TRBD2 CATRLAGGREQYF
TRBV19 . CASSITGLSNYGYTF
TRBV5-1 . CASSLVSGDNYGYTF
TRBV19 TRBD2 CATKTSGVQETQYF